The 29 T cell receptor beta chains in this list originate from one sample, sequenced in a study of beta chain features in type 1 diabetes. The study reverse transcribed the entire isolated RNA, so it sequenced expressed TCRB transcripts. Sequencing was performed with immunoSEQ multiplex PCR; in TCRdb, only in-frame clones are kept and a portion is missing. This sample has some 900,000 clones, with roughly 15% found just once. Sequencing was done on a sample of naive CD4+ T cells from blood. The receptor source for this set is a woman aged 18-29 years in good health.

The chain couples TRBV7-9 to TRBJ1-1, with D possibly TRBD1 on 5 matching bases. This CDR3 has 16 amino acids. From germline, CDR1 is SEHNR and CDR2 FQNEAQ (reference sequence). V lost 2 bases to trimming and J lost 1 base, with 14 bases between them. The CDR3 DNA sequence: TGTGCCAGCAGCTTAAGAGGGGCCCCTTGGAACACTGAAGCTTTCTTT. It encodes CASSLRGAPWNTEAFF.

This clone was found a few times. DNA for the CDR3: TGTGCCAGCAGTGACGAGGGACAGGGAAACTATGGCTACACCTTC. Amino acids: CASSDEGQGNYGYTF. This chain links TRBV2 with TRBJ1-2, with 9 nucleotides matching TRBD1. The junction had 4 bases not matched to a gene; V was cut back by 3 bases and J by 2 bases. The V gene's germline CDR1 is SNHLY and CDR2 FYNNEI. This CDR3 has 15 residues. Full variable domain (missing parts from reference TRBV2 and TRBJ1-2): EPEVTQTPSHQVTQMGQEVILRCVPISNHLYFYWYRQILGQKVEFLVSFYNNEISEKSEIFDDQFSVERPDGSNFTLKIRSTKLEDSAMYFCASSDEGQGNYGYTFGSGTRLTVV.

The chain carries TRBV10-1 and TRBJ2-7; TRBD1 aligns across 10 bases. The germline V gene has CDR1 WNHNN and CDR2 SYGVQD (reference sequence). This CDR3 contains 15 residues. V lost 4 bases and J lost 2; bases outside the gene matches: 5. As DNA, the CDR3 is TGCGCCAGCAGTGGGGACAGGGGAACGGCCTACGAGCAGTACTTC. Encoded protein: CASSGDRGTAYEQYF.

The genes are TRBV7-3 and TRBJ2-3; D remains unclear. V lost 5 bases to trimming and J lost 8 bases, with 14 bases between them. The CDR3 is 13 residues long. The V gene's germline CDR1 is SGHTA and CDR2 FQGTGA. CDR3 nucleotides: TGTGCCAGCAGCGAAGGGCCAATAGGTACGCAGTATTTT. This sequence encodes CASSEGPIGTQYF.

This clone was counted between two and nine times. The gene calls are TRBV10-3 and TRBJ1-4; tentative D call: TRBD1 (6 bases). CDR3 length: 14 residues. V lost 2 bases and J 8 bases, leaving 12 bases between the germline ends. In germline, CDR1 is ENHRY, CDR2 SYGVKD. The CDR3 nucleotides are TGTGCCATCAGTGAGACGGGGGGGCCCGAAAAACTGTTTTTT. This translates into CAISETGGPEKLFF.

This clone was seen only a few times. The rearrangement links TRBV9 to TRBJ2-3; possibly TRBD1 for D (6 bases). V was clipped by 0 bases and J by 4 bases, with 12 bases between them. Germline CDR1 reads SGDLS; CDR2 reads YYNGEE. The CDR3 totals 15 residues. DNA of the CDR3: TGTGCCAGCAGCGTAGCCGTGGGGGCGCCAGATACGCAGTATTTT. The encoded protein is CASSVAVGAPDTQYF. Full variable domain (remainder filled in from reference TRBV9 and TRBJ2-3): DSGVTQTPKHLITATGQRVTLRCSPRSGDLSVYWYQQSLDQGLQFLIQYYNGEERAKGNILERFSAQQFPDLHSELNLSSLELGDSALYFCASSVAVGAPDTQYFGPGTRLTVL.

The CDR3 sequence: CASSPPPGRAYNEQFF. Written as DNA, the CDR3 is TGTGCCAGCAGTCCCCCGCCCGGGAGGGCCTACAATGAGCAGTTCTTC. This chain connects TRBV27 to TRBJ2-1; 8 bases are shared with TRBD2. From germline, CDR1 is MNHEY and CDR2 SMNVEV (reference sequence). The CDR3 contains 16 residues. After removal of 5 bases from V and 2 bases from J, the junction contained 8 bases not matched to a gene.

The chain is built from TRBV18 and TRBJ2-3; 13 nucleotides line up with TRBD2. The CDR3 is 17 amino acids. Germline V gene sequence: CDR1 KGHSH, CDR2 LQKENI. The ends lost 0 bases at V and 8 bases at J; junction bases unmatched: 8. Here the CDR3 reads CASSPPPTSGRIPTQYF. CDR3 DNA sequence: TGTGCCAGCTCACCACCCCCGACTAGCGGGAGGATCCCTACGCAGTATTTT. Drawing the rest from reference TRBV18 and TRBJ2-3, the complete variable domain is NAGVMQNPRHLVRRRGQEARLRCSPMKGHSHVYWYRQLPEEGLKFMVYLQKENIIDESGMPKERFSAEFPKEGPSILRIQQVVRGDSAAYFCASSPPPTSGRIPTQYFGPGTRLTVL.

V usage is TRBV7-8 and J usage is TRBJ2-3; 13 bases match TRBD2. Germline assignment: CDR1 SGHVS and CDR2 FQNEAQ. J was trimmed by 2 bases and V by 2 bases; bases with no gene match: 7. The CDR3 loop spans 18 amino acids. CDR3 loop: CASSLRTSGRLFTDTQYF. CDR3 DNA sequence: TGTGCCAGCAGCTTAAGGACTAGCGGGAGACTATTCACAGATACGCAGTATTTT.

V and J are TRBV7-2 and TRBJ2-7; 7 nucleotides match TRBD2. In germline, CDR1 is SGHTA, CDR2 FQGNSA. V dropped 6 bases and J dropped 6; count of bases not matched to a gene: 2. The CDR3 is 11 residues long. The CDR3 sequence: CASRGRVEQYF. DNA for the CDR3: TGTGCCAGCAGGGGGAGGGTCGAGCAGTACTTC. Looking up the rest from reference TRBV7-2 and TRBJ2-7 gives the full variable domain: GAGVSQSPSNKVTEKGKDVELRCDPISGHTALYWYRQSLGQGLEFLIYFQGNSAPDKSGLPSDRFSAERTGGSVSTLTIQRTQQEDSAVYLCASRGRVEQYFGPGTRLTVT.

Comments on this clone: The identical CDR3 is also encoded by other nucleotide sequences in the sample. This chain uses TRBV7-9 with TRBJ2-1; D is unclear. This CDR3 region has 11 residues. V was cut by 4 bases and J by 6 bases, with 4 bases left in between. CDR1 and CDR2 (germline): SEHNR, FQNEAQ (reference sequence). Here the CDR3 DNA reads TGTGCCAGCAGCTCCCTCAATGAGCAGTTCTTC. Residues: CASSSLNEQFF.

The CDR3 nucleotides are TGTGCCATCAGTGAGCCCAGGGGGCAAGGCTACACCTTC. This codes for CAISEPRGQGYTF. This chain connects TRBV10-3 to TRBJ1-2, with 8 positions matching TRBD1. Trimming cost V 2 bases and J 8 bases; bases outside gene matches: 4. The germline V gene has CDR1 ENHRY and CDR2 SYGVKD. This CDR3 is built from 13 residues.

This clone was observed a few times. The chain couples TRBV7-6 to TRBJ2-3; TRBD2 matches 7 bases. J was trimmed by 0 bases and V by 3 bases; bases with no gene match: 9. The CDR3 totals 17 residues. The germline V gene encodes CDR1 SGHVS and CDR2 FNYEAQ. CDR3 coding DNA: TGTGCCAGCAGCTTGCGGGAGCGGGGCTCTAGCACAGATACGCAGTATTTT. Protein product: CASSLRERGSSTDTQYF.

The chain employs TRBV5-4 and TRBJ1-1; no clear D gene. The CDR3 contains 13 residues. Trimming took off 2 bases at V and 2 bases at J, with 7 bases between the two ends. Looked up from germline, CDR1 is SGHNT and CDR2 is YYREEE (reference sequence). CDR3 loop: CASSFWGNTEAFF. In DNA form, the CDR3 reads TGTGCCAGCAGCTTCTGGGGAAACACTGAAGCTTTCTTT.

This clone was detected only a few times. The chain has TRBV2 and TRBJ2-2; possibly TRBD2 for D (5 bases). CDR1 and CDR2 from the germline V gene are SNHLY and FYNNEI. V was shortened by 4 bases and J by 6 bases, with 9 bases between the two germline ends. CDR3 length: 13 amino acids. CDR3 amino acids: CASSGSAAGELFF. As DNA, the CDR3 is TGTGCCAGCAGTGGTAGCGCCGCCGGGGAGCTGTTTTTT.

In regard to this clone: The sample has other DNA sequences that encode this CDR3 too. The genes are TRBV5-4 and TRBJ1-1, with a possible D match to TRBD1 (6 bases). The germline V gene encodes CDR1 SGHNT and CDR2 YYREEE (reference sequence). V lost 0 bases and J lost 5, with 11 bases in between. There are 14 residues in the CDR3. CDR3 nucleotide sequence: TGTGCCAGCAGCTTGGAGGGGGGCAGGACTGAAGCTTTCTTT. Amino acids: CASSLEGGRTEAFF.

This clone was counted a few times. The rearrangement joins TRBV19 to TRBJ2-1; no reliable D call. V was clipped by 6 bases and J by 6 bases, with 12 bases between them. The CDR3 length is 13 residues. The germline CDR1 and CDR2 sequences are LNHDA and SQIVND (reference sequence). The CDR3 is CASSQTWTNEQFF. CDR3 coding DNA: TGTGCCAGTAGCCAAACCTGGACCAATGAGCAGTTCTTC.

The V gene is TRBV28, the J gene TRBJ2-1; 8 bases are a match to TRBD1. CDR1 is MDHEN and CDR2 is SYDVKM in the germline V gene. This CDR3 contains 14 residues. The junction had 3 bases not matched to a gene; V was cut back by 3 bases and J by 5 bases. CDR3 bases: TGTGCCAGCAGTTTCAGGGGGCGAAACAATGAGCAGTTCTTC. This encodes CASSFRGRNNEQFF.

In this sample, this clone turned up a few times. The V gene is TRBV6-5, the J gene TRBJ2-5; TRBD1 aligns across 7 bases. Germline V gene sequence: CDR1 MNHEY, CDR2 SVGAGI. Trimming at V came to 3 bases and at J to 4 bases, leaving 8 bases not matched to a gene. This CDR3 comprises 15 residues. The CDR3 region is CASSYFRGFGETQYF. DNA of the CDR3: TGTGCCAGCAGTTATTTCAGGGGGTTCGGAGAGACCCAGTACTTC.

The chain links TRBV10-3 to TRBJ2-7; D may correspond to TRBD1 or TRBD2 (6 bases each). Per the germline V gene, CDR1 is ENHRY and CDR2 is SYGVKD. Deletions cut 4 bases from V and 2 bases from J, with 12 bases between. The CDR3 has 14 amino acids. CDR3 sequence (DNA): TGTGCCATCAGTGTAGGCGGGGACACCTACGAGCAGTACTTC. The encoded protein is CAISVGGDTYEQYF.

This clone was observed a few times. This chain uses TRBV7-9 with TRBJ2-7; 7 nucleotides line up with TRBD1. CDR3 length equals 12 residues. Germline CDR1 SEHNR, CDR2 FQNEAQ (reference sequence). J was trimmed by 12 bases and V by 6 bases; bases with no gene match: 11. This CDR3 reads CASSRDSGPRYF. CDR3 sequence (DNA): TGTGCCAGCAGTAGGGACAGCGGTCCTCGGTACTTC.

This clone occurred a few times. The V call is TRBV7-2, the J call TRBJ2-1; the D gene could be TRBD1 or TRBD2 (6 bases each). Trimming cost V 1 base and J 9 bases, with 10 bases left between them. Looked up from germline, CDR1 is SGHTA and CDR2 is FQGNSA. The CDR3 length is 13 residues. CDR3 in amino acids: CASSLDRDSEQFF. The DNA of the CDR3 is TGTGCCAGCAGCTTAGACAGGGACTCTGAGCAGTTCTTC. The whole variable domain, filled in from reference TRBV7-2 and TRBJ2-1, reads GAGVSQSPSNKVTEKGKDVELRCDPISGHTALYWYRQSLGQGLEFLIYFQGNSAPDKSGLPSDRFSAERTGGSVSTLTIQRTQQEDSAVYLCASSLDRDSEQFFGPGTRLTVL.

J is TRBJ2-1 and V is TRBV9, with 10 bases lining up with TRBD1. Germline values: CDR1 SGDLS, CDR2 YYNGEE. V trimming: 4 bases; J trimming: 2 bases; junction bases outside the gene matches: 6. The CDR3 has 16 residues. The CDR3 nucleotides are TGTGCCAGCAGCCAAACCGGGACAGGGGCCTACAATGAGCAGTTCTTC. Its protein product is CASSQTGTGAYNEQFF.

This clone has more than one count but fewer than ten. The chain has TRBV28 and TRBJ2-1, with D perhaps matching TRBD1 (6 bases). This CDR3 is 13 amino acids long. Trimming pared 1 base from V and 12 bases from J, leaving 13 bases between. Per the germline V gene, CDR1 is MDHEN and CDR2 is SYDVKM. The CDR3 is CASSLYDRSVQFF. CDR3 DNA sequence: TGTGCCAGCAGTTTATACGACAGGAGTGTGCAGTTCTTC.

This clone turned up a few times. J is TRBJ2-5 and V is TRBV28; D is tentatively TRBD1 or TRBD2 (5 bases each). V was shortened by 4 bases and J by 4 bases, with 16 bases between the two germline ends. The CDR3 has 15 residues. Germline V gene data show CDR1 as MDHEN and CDR2 as SYDVKM. The DNA for the CDR3 is TGTGCCAGCAGTTCTCAGGGATCAGGAGGAGAGACCCAGTACTTC. Translation: CASSSQGSGGETQYF.

This clone has a handful of counts. The V and J genes are TRBV20-1 and TRBJ2-5, with a tentative D call TRBD1 (5 bases). Between the trimmed V and J ends, which lost 4 bases and 5 bases, there was a span of 8 bases. Looked up from germline, CDR1 is DFQATT and CDR2 is SNEGSKA (reference sequence). The CDR3 extends over 11 amino acids. The CDR3 region has the DNA TGCAGTGCTACAGGGTGGGAGACCCAGTACTTC. This sequence encodes CSATGWETQYF.

This clone was observed a handful of times. Distinct nucleotide sequences in the sample also encode this CDR3. The CDR3 region is CASSLGTAYNEQFF. CDR3 nucleotides: TGTGCCAGCAGTTTAGGGACAGCCTACAATGAGCAGTTCTTC. The rearrangement joins TRBV27 to TRBJ2-1, with 7 bases lining up with TRBD1. Germline V gene lookup returns CDR1 MNHEY and CDR2 SMNVEV (reference sequence). Trimming at V came to 2 bases and at J to 2 bases, leaving 0 bases not matched to a gene. The CDR3 consists of 14 residues.

This clone was picked up a small number of times. The chain joins TRBV7-9 to TRBJ1-4; 7 nucleotides agree with TRBD1. This CDR3 has 14 residues. Per the germline V gene, CDR1 is SEHNR and CDR2 is FQNEAQ (reference sequence). V was pared by 3 bases and J by 8 bases, with 6 bases of the junction left unmatched. In DNA form, the CDR3 reads TGTGCCAGCAGCTTCGACAGGGTGTCGGAAAAACTGTTTTTT. This codes for CASSFDRVSEKLFF.

This clone turned up a few times. The rearrangement uses TRBV4-2 and TRBJ2-1; maybe TRBD1 (5 bases). Trimming pared 3 bases from V and 8 bases from J, leaving 14 bases between. The CDR3 sequence is 14 residues long. Per the germline V gene, CDR1 is LGHNA and CDR2 is YNFKEQ. The CDR3 region has the DNA TGTGCCAGCAGCCATCGACAGAGGACCGATGAGCAGTTCTTC. This encodes CASSHRQRTDEQFF.